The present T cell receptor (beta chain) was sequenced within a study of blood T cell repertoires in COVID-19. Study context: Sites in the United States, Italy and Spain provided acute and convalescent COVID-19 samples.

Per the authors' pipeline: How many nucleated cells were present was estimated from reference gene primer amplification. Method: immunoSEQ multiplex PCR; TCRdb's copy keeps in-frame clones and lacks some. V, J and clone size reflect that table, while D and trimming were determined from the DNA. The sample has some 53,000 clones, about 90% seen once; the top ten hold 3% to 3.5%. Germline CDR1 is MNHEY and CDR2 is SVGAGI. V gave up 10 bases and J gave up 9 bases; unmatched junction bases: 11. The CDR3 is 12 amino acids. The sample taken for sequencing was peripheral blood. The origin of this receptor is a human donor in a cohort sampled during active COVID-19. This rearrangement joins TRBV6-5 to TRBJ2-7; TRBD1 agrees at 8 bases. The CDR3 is CATRYRGTRQYF. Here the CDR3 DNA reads TGTGCCACGCGATACAGGGGGACGAGGCAGTACTTC.